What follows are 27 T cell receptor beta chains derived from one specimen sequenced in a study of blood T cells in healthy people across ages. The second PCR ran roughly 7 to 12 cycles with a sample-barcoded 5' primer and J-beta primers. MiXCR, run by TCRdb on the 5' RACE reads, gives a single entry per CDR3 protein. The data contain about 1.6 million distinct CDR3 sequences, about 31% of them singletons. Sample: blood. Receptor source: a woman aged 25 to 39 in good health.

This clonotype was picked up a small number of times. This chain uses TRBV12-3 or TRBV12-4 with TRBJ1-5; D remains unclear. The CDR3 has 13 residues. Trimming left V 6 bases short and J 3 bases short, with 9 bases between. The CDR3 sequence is CASRWGLNQPQHF. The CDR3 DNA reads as TGTGCCAGCAGATGGGGTCTCAATCAGCCCCAGCATTTT.

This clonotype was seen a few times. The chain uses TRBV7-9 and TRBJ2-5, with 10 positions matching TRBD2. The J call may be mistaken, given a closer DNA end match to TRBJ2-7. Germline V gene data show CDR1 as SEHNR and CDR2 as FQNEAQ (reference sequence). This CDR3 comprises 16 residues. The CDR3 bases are TGTGCCAGCAGCTTAAATGTTGGACTAGCGGTTTACGAGCAGTACTTC. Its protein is CASSLNVGLAVYEQYF.

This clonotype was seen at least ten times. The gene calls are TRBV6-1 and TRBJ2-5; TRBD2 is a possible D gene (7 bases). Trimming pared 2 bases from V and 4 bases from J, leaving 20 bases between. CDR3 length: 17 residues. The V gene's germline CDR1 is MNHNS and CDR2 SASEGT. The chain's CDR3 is CASSERAGADRGETQYF. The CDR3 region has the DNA TGTGCCAGCAGTGAACGCGCGGGGGCGGACCGGGGAGAGACCCAGTACTTC.

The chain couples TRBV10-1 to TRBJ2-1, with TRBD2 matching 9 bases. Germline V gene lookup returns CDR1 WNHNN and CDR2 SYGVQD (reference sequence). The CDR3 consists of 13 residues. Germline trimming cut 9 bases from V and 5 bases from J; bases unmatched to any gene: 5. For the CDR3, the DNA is TGCGCCAGACGACTAGCGGAGAACAATGAGCAGTTCTTC. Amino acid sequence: CARRLAENNEQFF.

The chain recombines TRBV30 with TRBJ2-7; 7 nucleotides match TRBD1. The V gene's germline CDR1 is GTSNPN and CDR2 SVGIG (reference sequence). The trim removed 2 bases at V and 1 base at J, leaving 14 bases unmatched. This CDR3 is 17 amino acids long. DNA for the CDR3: TGTGCCTGGAGTCCAACCATCCACGGGACAGATTCCTACGAGCAGTACTTC. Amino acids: CAWSPTIHGTDSYEQYF.

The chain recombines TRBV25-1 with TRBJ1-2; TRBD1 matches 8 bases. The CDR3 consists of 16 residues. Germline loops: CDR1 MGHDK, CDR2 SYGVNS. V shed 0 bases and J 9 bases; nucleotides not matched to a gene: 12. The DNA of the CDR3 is TGTGCCAGCAGTGAATACCAGGGCAACGGGGACAGGCGCTACACCTTC. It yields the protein CASSEYQGNGDRRYTF.

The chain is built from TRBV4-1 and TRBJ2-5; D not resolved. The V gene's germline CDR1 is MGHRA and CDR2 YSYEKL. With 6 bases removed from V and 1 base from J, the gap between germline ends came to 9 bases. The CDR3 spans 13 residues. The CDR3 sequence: CASRPGIQETQYF. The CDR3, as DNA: TGCGCCAGCAGGCCTGGTATCCAAGAGACCCAGTACTTC.

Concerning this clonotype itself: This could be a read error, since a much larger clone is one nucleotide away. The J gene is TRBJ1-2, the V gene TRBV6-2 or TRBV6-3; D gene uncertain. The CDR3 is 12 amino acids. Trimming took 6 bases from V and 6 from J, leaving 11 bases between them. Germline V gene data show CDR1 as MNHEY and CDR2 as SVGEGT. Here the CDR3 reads CASSYRTHGYTF. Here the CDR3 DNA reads TGTGCCAGCAGCTACCGCACCCATGGCTACACCTTC.

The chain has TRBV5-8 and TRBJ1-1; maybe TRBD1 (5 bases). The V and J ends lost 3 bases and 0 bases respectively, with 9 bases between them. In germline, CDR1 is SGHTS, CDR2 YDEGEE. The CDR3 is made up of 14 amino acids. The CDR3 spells CASSSTVVNTEAFF. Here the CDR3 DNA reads TGTGCCAGCAGCTCGACAGTAGTGAACACTGAAGCTTTCTTT.

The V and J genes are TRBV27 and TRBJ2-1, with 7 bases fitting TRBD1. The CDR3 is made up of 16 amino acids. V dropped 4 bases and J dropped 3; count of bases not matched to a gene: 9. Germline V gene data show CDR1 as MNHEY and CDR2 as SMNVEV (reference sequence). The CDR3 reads CASSSNGQAHYNEQFF. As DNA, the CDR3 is TGTGCCAGCAGTTCCAACGGACAGGCCCACTACAATGAGCAGTTCTTC.

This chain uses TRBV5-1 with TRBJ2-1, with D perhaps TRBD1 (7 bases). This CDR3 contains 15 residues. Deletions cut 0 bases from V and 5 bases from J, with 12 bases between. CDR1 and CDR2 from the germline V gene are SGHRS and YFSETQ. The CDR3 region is CASSLVQGGNNEQFF. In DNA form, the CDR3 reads TGCGCCAGCAGCTTGGTGCAGGGGGGTAACAATGAGCAGTTCTTC.

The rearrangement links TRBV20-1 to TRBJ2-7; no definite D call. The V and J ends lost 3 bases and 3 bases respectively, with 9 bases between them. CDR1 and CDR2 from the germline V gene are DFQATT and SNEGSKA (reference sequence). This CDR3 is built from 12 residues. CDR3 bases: TGCAGTGCTAGCGTGGATAACTACGAGCAGTACTTC. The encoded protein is CSASVDNYEQYF.

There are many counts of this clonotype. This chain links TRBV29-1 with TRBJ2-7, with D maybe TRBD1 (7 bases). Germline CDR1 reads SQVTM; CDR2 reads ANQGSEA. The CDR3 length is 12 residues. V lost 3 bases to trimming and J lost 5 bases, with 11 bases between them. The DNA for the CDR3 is TGCAGCGTTGACGGCAGGGGGGACGAGCAGTACTTC. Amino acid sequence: CSVDGRGDEQYF.

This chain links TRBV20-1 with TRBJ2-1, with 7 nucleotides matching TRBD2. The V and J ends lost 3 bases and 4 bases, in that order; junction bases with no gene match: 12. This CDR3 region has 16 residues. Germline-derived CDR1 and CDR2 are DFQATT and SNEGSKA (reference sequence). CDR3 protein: CSASEGRLAWYNEQFF. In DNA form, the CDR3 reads TGCAGTGCTAGTGAAGGGCGACTAGCATGGTACAATGAGCAGTTCTTC.

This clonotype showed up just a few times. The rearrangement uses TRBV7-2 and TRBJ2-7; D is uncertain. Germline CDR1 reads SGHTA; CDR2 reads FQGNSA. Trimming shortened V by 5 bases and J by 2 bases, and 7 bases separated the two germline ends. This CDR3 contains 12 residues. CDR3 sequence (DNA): TGTGCCAGCAGCGCGAAACCCTACGAGCAGTACTTC. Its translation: CASSAKPYEQYF.

Written as DNA, the CDR3 is TGTGCCCGACCCAACCAGCGGGCCTACAATGAGCAGTTCTTC. It specifies CARPNQRAYNEQFF. The chain combines TRBV7-3 with TRBJ2-1; possible D gene TRBD2, 6 bases. The CDR3 is made up of 14 amino acids. Germline CDR1 and CDR2: SGHTA and FQGTGA. Trimming cost V 11 bases and J 2 bases, with 16 bases left between them.

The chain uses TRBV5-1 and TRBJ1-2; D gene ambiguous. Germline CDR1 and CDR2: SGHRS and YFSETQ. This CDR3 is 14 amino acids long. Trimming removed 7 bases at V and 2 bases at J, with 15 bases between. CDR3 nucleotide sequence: TGCGCCAGCCGCTACACCAGGCTCAACTATGGCTACACCTTC. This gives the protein CASRYTRLNYGYTF. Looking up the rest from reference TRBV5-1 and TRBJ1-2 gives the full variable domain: KAGVTQTPRYLIKTRGQQVTLSCSPISGHRSVSWYQQTPGQGLQFLFEYFSETQRNKGNFPGRFSGRQFSNSRSEMNVSTLELGDSALYLCASRYTRLNYGYTFGSGTRLTVV.

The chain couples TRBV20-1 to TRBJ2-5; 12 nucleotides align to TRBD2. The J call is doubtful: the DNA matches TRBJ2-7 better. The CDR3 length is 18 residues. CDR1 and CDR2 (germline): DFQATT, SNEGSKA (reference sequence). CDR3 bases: TGCAGTGCTAGAGTGAGTCGTATGACTAGCGGGAGTTGGTCCGAGCAGTACTTC. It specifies CSARVSRMTSGSWSEQYF.

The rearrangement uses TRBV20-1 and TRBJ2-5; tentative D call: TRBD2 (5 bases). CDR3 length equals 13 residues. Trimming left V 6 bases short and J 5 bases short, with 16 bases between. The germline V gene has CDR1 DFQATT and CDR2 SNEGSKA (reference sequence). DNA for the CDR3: TGCAGTGCAAACCGGGGAGATCTCGAGACCCAGTACTTC. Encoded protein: CSANRGDLETQYF.

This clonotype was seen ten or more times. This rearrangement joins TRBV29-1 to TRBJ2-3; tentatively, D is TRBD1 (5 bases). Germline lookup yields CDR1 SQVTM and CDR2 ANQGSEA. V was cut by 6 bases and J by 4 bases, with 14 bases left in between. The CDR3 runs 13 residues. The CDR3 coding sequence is TGCAGCGTGACAGTCCGGGTGGCAGATACGCAGTATTTT. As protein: CSVTVRVADTQYF.

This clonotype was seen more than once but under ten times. The DNA for the CDR3 is TGCGCCAGCAGCCAAGAGGGGACAGGGGTCGGCTACACCTTC. It translates to CASSQEGTGVGYTF. This chain links TRBV4-1 with TRBJ1-2; TRBD1 matches at 10 bases. CDR1 MGHRA and CDR2 YSYEKL come from the germline V gene. The J segment lost 8 bases and the V segment lost 0 bases, leaving 3 bases of the junction unmatched. This CDR3 has 14 amino acids.

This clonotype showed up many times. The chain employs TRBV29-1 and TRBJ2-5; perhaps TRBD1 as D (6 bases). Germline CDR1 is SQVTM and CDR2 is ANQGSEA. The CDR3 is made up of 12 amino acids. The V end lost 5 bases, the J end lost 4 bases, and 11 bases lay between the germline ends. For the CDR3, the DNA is TGCAGCGTTTGGGCAGGGGCAGAGACCCAGTACTTC. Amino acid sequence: CSVWAGAETQYF.

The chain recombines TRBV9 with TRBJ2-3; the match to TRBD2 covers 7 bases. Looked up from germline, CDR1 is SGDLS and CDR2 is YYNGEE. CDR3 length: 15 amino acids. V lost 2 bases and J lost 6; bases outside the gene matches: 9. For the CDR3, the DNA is TGTGCCAGCAGCGTGCGGGGAGGGGCGGCGGATACGCAGTATTTT. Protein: CASSVRGGAADTQYF.

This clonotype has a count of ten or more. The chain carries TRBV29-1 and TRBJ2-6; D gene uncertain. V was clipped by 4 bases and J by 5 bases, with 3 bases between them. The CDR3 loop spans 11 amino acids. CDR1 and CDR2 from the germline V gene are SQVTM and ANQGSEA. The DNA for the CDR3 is TGCAGCGTTGGAAGGGCCAACGTCCTGACTTTC. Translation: CSVGRANVLTF. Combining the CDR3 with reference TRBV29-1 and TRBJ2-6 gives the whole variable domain SAVISQKPSRDICQRGTSLTIQCQVDSQVTMMFWYRQQPGQSLTLIATANQGSEATYESGFVIDKFPISRPNLTFSTLTVSNMSPEDSSIYLCSVGRANVLTFGAGSRLTVL.

The CDR3 is CSARDPSGSGASYNEQFF. The CDR3 coding sequence is TGCAGTGCTAGAGACCCCTCGGGTAGCGGGGCCTCCTACAATGAGCAGTTCTTC. The V gene is TRBV20-1, the J gene TRBJ2-1, with 8 bases that match TRBD2. Germline loops: CDR1 DFQATT, CDR2 SNEGSKA (reference sequence). The trim removed 0 bases at V and 0 bases at J, leaving 10 bases unmatched. This CDR3 is built from 18 residues.

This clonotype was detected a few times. The CDR3 protein is CSAPPTGTDTYEQYF. The CDR3 nucleotides are TGCAGTGCACCCCCCACAGGGACAGATACCTACGAGCAGTACTTC. This chain joins TRBV20-1 and TRBJ2-7; 7 bases agree with TRBD1. V shed 6 bases and J 2 bases; nucleotides not matched to a gene: 13. The CDR3 has 15 residues. Per germline, CDR1 DFQATT and CDR2 SNEGSKA (reference sequence).

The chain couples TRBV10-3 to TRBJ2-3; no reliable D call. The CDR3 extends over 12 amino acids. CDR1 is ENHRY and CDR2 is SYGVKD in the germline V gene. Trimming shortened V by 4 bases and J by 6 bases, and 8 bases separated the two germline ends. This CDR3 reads CAISVDYDTQYF. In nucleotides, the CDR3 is TGTGCCATCAGTGTGGATTACGATACGCAGTATTTT.